The following is a TCR beta chain sequence with its context. As yet, its antigen is unknown. This sample was included in a study of CD8 T cells in ankylosing spondylitis. Libraries for TCR beta were made by quantitative 5'-RACE with molecular barcodes. MiXCR, run by TCRdb on the 5' RACE reads, gives a single entry per CDR3 protein. Of over 200,000 distinct CDR3 sequences listed, 15% to 20% are singletons. Trimming stripped 1 base from V and 6 bases from J, with 16 bases between. The CDR3 loop spans 16 amino acids. General study findings and limits: According to the report, clones linked to the disease were significantly enriched in matched synovial fluid samples taken from ankylosing spondylitis patients. Ankylosing spondylitis blood appeared to be characterized by a TCR beta motif of roughly eight highly homologous variants.

The receptor comes from a male donor with ankylosing spondylitis. J is TRBJ2-1 and V is TRBV12-3 or TRBV12-4; possibly TRBD1 or TRBD2 for D (5 bases each). The specimen sequenced was blood, either unsorted or a sorted T cell fraction (not recorded which). The CDR3 DNA follows: TGTGCCAGCAGTTTAGATCAGGGCTACGGGACCAATGAGCAGTTCTTC. Translated: CASSLDQGYGTNEQFF.